What follows are 6 T cell receptor beta chains derived from one specimen sequenced in a study of blood T cell repertoires in COVID-19 (dated by TCRdb to between 2020 and 2021). Library generation was performed with the immunoSEQ multiplex PCR assay. As stored in TCRdb, this immuneACCESS dataset retains in-frame rearrangements with V and J assigned. A fraction of the clones does not appear; measured against another copy, unresolved V genes explain less than half of the discrepancy, and the remainder lacks a known reason. Present in this sample are fewer than 250,000 clones, roughly 80% of which were seen just once. The ten largest clones represent under 8% of the sample. Sequencing input: peripheral blood. All receptors come from a man aged 55 to 70 with acute or convalescent COVID-19.

Here the CDR3 DNA reads TGTGCCAGCAGTTTGCGTTTGGGCGCAGGGGGTGACACTGAAGCTTTCTTT. Its protein product is CASSLRLGAGGDTEAFF. This chain connects TRBV28 to TRBJ1-1; 7 bases match TRBD1. V was clipped by 3 bases and J by 3 bases; unmatched bases: 13. Germline CDR1 reads MDHEN; CDR2 reads SYDVKM. The CDR3 has 17 amino acids. The full variable domain, rest sourced from reference TRBV28 and TRBJ1-1, is DVKVTQSSRYLVKRTGEKVFLECVQDMDHENMFWYRQDPGLGLRLIYFSYDVKMKEKGDIPEGYSVSREKKERFSLILESASTNQTSMYLCASSLRLGAGGDTEAFFGQGTRLTVV.

The chain employs TRBV4-1 and TRBJ2-1; 7 nucleotides line up with TRBD1. V trimming: 1 base; J trimming: 13 bases; junction bases outside the gene matches: 4. Per germline, CDR1 MGHRA and CDR2 YSYEKL. This CDR3 contains 12 residues. The CDR3 DNA sequence: TGCGCCAGCAGCCAAGTTGGGACAGAACAGTTCTTC. Protein sequence: CASSQVGTEQFF.

V and J are TRBV10-3 and TRBJ2-1; a possible D gene is TRBD2 (6 bases). V shed 4 bases and J shed 0 bases, with 13 bases lying between them. Germline CDR1 and CDR2: ENHRY and SYGVKD. There are 16 residues in the CDR3. CDR3 protein: CAISVRDSSSYNEQFF. DNA of the CDR3: TGTGCCATCAGTGTACGGGACTCGAGCTCCTACAATGAGCAGTTCTTC.

This clone was recorded only once. The V call is TRBV24-1, the J call TRBJ2-3; 14 bases line up with TRBD2. Looked up from germline, CDR1 is KGHDR and CDR2 is SFDVKD. The CDR3 runs 19 residues. V was clipped by 1 base and J by 5 bases; unmatched bases: 10. CDR3 nucleotide sequence: TGTGCCACCAGTGATTTTAGTGGGACTAGCGGGAGTGATTTAGATACGCAGTATTTT. As protein: CATSDFSGTSGSDLDTQYF.

This clone has just a few counts. The chain is built from TRBV5-6 and TRBJ1-2; weak D call: TRBD1 (5 bases). This CDR3 comprises 14 residues. V dropped 4 bases and J dropped 1 base, with 11 bases sitting between them. The V gene's germline CDR1 is SGHDT and CDR2 YYEEEE. The CDR3 DNA reads as TGTGCCAGCAGCCGCGGGACCAGTAACTATGGCTACACCTTC. Translated, it gives CASSRGTSNYGYTF. Full variable domain (remainder filled in from reference TRBV5-6 and TRBJ1-2): DAGVTQSPTHLIKTRGQQVTLRCSPKSGHDTVSWYQQALGQGPQFIFQYYEEEERQRGNFPDRFSGHQFPNYSSELNVNALLLGDSALYLCASSRGTSNYGYTFGSGTRLTVV.

The V and J genes are TRBV25-1 and TRBJ2-7; tentatively, D is TRBD2 (5 bases). The CDR3 has 13 amino acids. From germline, CDR1 is MGHDK and CDR2 SYGVNS. The V gene lost 4 bases and the J gene lost 4 bases, with 11 bases spanning the gap. The CDR3 nucleotides read TGTGCCAGCAGTGTTGGAGGAAGATACGAGCAGTACTTC. This codes for CASSVGGRYEQYF.